One sample yielded the 11 T cell receptor beta chains listed below, sequenced in a study of T cells in Graves' hyperthyroidism and ophthalmopathy. Researchers took RNA transcripts and amplified the TCR beta CDR3 regions from them. During a first-round RT-PCR of the TCR CDR3, the HTBI primer set was used. MiXCR was run by TCRdb on the multiplex PCR reads, yielding one entry per CDR3 protein. This repertoire shows 450,000 to 500,000 distinct CDR3 sequences, 22% found once; its top ten account for about half. The specimen was blood. Receptors originate from a woman in her 70s with Graves' ophthalmopathy.

The V gene is TRBV12-3 or TRBV12-4, the J gene TRBJ2-2, with TRBD2 matching over 9 bases. With V trimmed by 9 bases and J by 4 bases, 12 bases remained unmatched. CDR3 length: 16 residues. The CDR3 DNA is TGTGCCAGTTCAAGGGGCGGGAGGGTTACCACCGGGGAGCTGTTTTTT. It yields the protein CASSRGGRVTTGELFF.

This clonotype came up many times. The chain couples TRBV2 to TRBJ2-3; the match to TRBD2 covers 12 bases. The CDR3 is made up of 17 amino acids. Looked up from germline, CDR1 is SNHLY and CDR2 is FYNNEI. V shed 6 bases, J shed 2 bases, and the junction held 9 bases outside the gene matches. The chain's CDR3 is CASRARLAGESTDTQYF. In DNA, the CDR3 is TGTGCCAGCAGAGCTCGACTAGCGGGAGAATCCACAGATACGCAGTATTTT.

This chain joins TRBV9 and TRBJ1-4; no definite D call. V lost 3 bases to trimming and J lost 4 bases, with 16 bases between them. Germline CDR1 reads SGDLS; CDR2 reads YYNGEE. This CDR3 spans 16 amino acids. DNA of the CDR3: TGTGCCAGCAGCGCCAGTCCAGAAAGGATTAATGAAAAACTGTTTTTT. Translating gives CASSASPERINEKLFF. The variable domain in full, completed from reference TRBV9 and TRBJ1-4, reads DSGVTQTPKHLITATGQRVTLRCSPRSGDLSVYWYQQSLDQGLQFLIQYYNGEERAKGNILERFSAQQFPDLHSELNLSSLELGDSALYFCASSASPERINEKLFFGSGTQLSVL.

This clonotype was recorded at least ten times. V usage is TRBV6-1 and J usage is TRBJ2-7, with 8 bases identical to TRBD2. Unmatched junction bases numbered 11, after V lost 5 bases and J lost 2 bases. CDR1 and CDR2 from the germline V gene are MNHNS and SASEGT. The CDR3 extends over 16 amino acids. The CDR3 here is CASSTPTSGGTYEQYF. Here the CDR3 DNA reads TGTGCCAGCAGTACGCCCACCAGCGGGGGTACCTACGAGCAGTACTTC.

In its sample, this clonotype was seen many times. This may come from a read error, since a much larger clone is one base off. The V call is TRBV5-5, the J call TRBJ1-1, with 9 bases identical to TRBD1. CDR3 length: 14 residues. CDR1 and CDR2 from the germline V gene are SGHKS and YYEKEE (reference sequence). V was pared by 5 bases and J by 3 bases, with 5 bases of the junction left unmatched. Here the CDR3 reads CASSPGTGYTEAFF. The CDR3 DNA follows: TGTGCCAGCAGTCCCGGGACAGGGTACACTGAAGCTTTCTTT.

The chain links TRBV3-1 to TRBJ1-3; D is ambiguous. CDR1 and CDR2 from the germline V gene are LGHDT and YNNKEL (reference sequence). The CDR3 totals 17 residues. Trimming shortened V by 5 bases and J by 0 bases, and 17 bases separated the two germline ends. CDR3 protein: CASSSPRLGSSGNTIYF. For the CDR3, the DNA is TGTGCCAGCAGCTCCCCCCGGCTTGGTTCCTCTGGAAACACCATATATTTT.

This clonotype was seen only a few times. This CDR3 reads CASSLLPGQGAGEQYF. CDR3 bases: TGTGCCAGCAGCTTGCTTCCGGGACAGGGGGCGGGGGAGCAGTACTTC. V gene TRBV7-9 combines with J gene TRBJ2-7; 12 bases fit TRBD1. This CDR3 contains 16 residues. J gave up 7 bases and V 3 bases, and 10 bases lay outside the gene matches. Germline V CDR1 and CDR2: SEHNR, FQNEAQ (reference sequence). The full variable domain, completed using reference TRBV7-9 and TRBJ2-7, is DTGVSQNPRHKITKRGQNVTFRCDPISEHNRLYWYRQTLGQGPEFLTYFQNEAQLEKSRLLSDRFSAERPKGSFSTLEIQRTEQGDSAMYLCASSLLPGQGAGEQYFGPGTRLTVT.

This clonotype has just a few counts. The gene calls are TRBV5-6 and TRBJ1-5; D is unresolved. Germline CDR1 reads SGHDT; CDR2 reads YYEEEE. The CDR3 is 14 amino acids. V lost 0 bases to trimming and J lost 9 bases, with 13 bases between them. This CDR3 reads CASSLEGRGSPQHF. The CDR3 DNA reads as TGTGCCAGCAGCTTGGAAGGGCGAGGATCGCCCCAGCATTTT.

This clonotype has a count of ten or more. J is TRBJ1-1 and V is TRBV20-1; 9 nucleotides match TRBD1. Germline V CDR1 and CDR2: DFQATT, SNEGSKA (reference sequence). V lost 5 bases, J lost 0 bases, and 7 bases stayed unmatched. The CDR3 runs 15 residues. This chain's CDR3 is CSALGQGTVNTEAFF. The CDR3 bases are TGCAGTGCTTTGGGACAGGGCACTGTGAACACTGAAGCTTTCTTT.

The V call is TRBV20-1, the J call TRBJ2-3; D may correspond to TRBD1 or TRBD2 (6 bases each). The germline V and J ends were trimmed by 5 bases and 5 bases, with 11 bases remaining between them. The CDR3 contains 12 residues. Germline V gives CDR1 DFQATT, CDR2 SNEGSKA (reference sequence). The CDR3 here is CSASEGGDTQYF. Here the CDR3 DNA reads TGCAGTGCTTCGGAGGGGGGAGATACGCAGTATTTT.

The rearrangement uses TRBV19 and TRBJ2-7, with D possibly being TRBD1 (5 bases). The CDR3 is 12 amino acids. V lost 5 bases, J lost 0 bases, and 5 bases lay in between. Germline lookup yields CDR1 LNHDA and CDR2 SQIVND (reference sequence). CDR3 loop: CASSGASYEQYF. CDR3 DNA: TGTGCCAGTAGTGGGGCCTCCTACGAGCAGTACTTC.